This TCR beta chain was sequenced for a study of blood T cell repertoires in COVID-19. As for the study in general: Samples representing acute and convalescent COVID-19 were sourced from the United States, Italy and Spain. The cDNA or gDNA used as material had been derived from T cells, B-cell-depleted T cells, or PBMCs.

The CDR3 is made up of 16 amino acids. Between the trimmed V and J ends, which lost 2 bases and 5 bases, there was a span of 15 bases. Germline lookup yields CDR1 KGHDR and CDR2 SFDVKD. Original processing notes: Estimation of nucleated cell counts was performed using reference gene primer amplification. Sequencing was performed with immunoSEQ multiplex PCR; in TCRdb, only in-frame clones are kept and a portion is missing. That table is the source of V, J and clone size, and D and trimming were worked out from the DNA. Of around 130,000 clones listed, roughly 84% are singletons. The sequenced sample consisted of peripheral blood. The chain joins TRBV24-1 to TRBJ2-1; D remains unclear. The sequence derives from a man aged 55 to 70 with acute or convalescent COVID-19. The chain's CDR3 is CATSDYYPPTNNEQFF. The CDR3 coding sequence is TGTGCCACCAGTGATTATTACCCCCCCACTAACAATGAGCAGTTCTTC.